The 30 T cell receptor beta chains below all came from one sample that was sequenced in a study of OX40 agonist ivuxolimab in advanced cancers. Sequenced by immunoSEQ multiplex PCR; TCRdb stores in-frame clones only, minus some. This table holds about 54,000 clones, roughly 77% found once. The sequences come from CD4+ or CD8+ T cells sorted from blood, collected in a trial of the OX40 agonist ivuxolimab. These receptors were taken from an adult with an advanced solid tumor such as melanoma, head and neck, liver or kidney cancer.

The chain couples TRBV13 to TRBJ2-4, with TRBD2 as a possible D gene (7 bases). Between the trimmed V and J ends, which lost 1 base and 6 bases, there was a span of 22 bases. Germline CDR1 and CDR2: PRHDT and FYEKMQ (reference sequence). CDR3 length: 18 residues. The CDR3: CASSLEAPLGGDGNIQYF. CDR3 in DNA: TGTGCCAGCAGCTTAGAGGCCCCATTAGGGGGGGACGGAAACATTCAGTACTTC.

V is TRBV6-1 and J is TRBJ2-6; D gene uncertain. V dropped 3 bases and J dropped 1 base, with 13 bases sitting between them. The germline gives CDR1 MNHNS, CDR2 SASEGT. CDR3 size: 17 residues. CDR3 DNA: TGTGCCAGCAGTGATTTCTTCGACAAGTCTGGGGCCAACGTCCTGACTTTC. Translated, it gives CASSDFFDKSGANVLTF.

In this sample, this clone turned up once. The chain couples TRBV7-2 to TRBJ1-2; perhaps TRBD1 as D (5 bases). V was cut by 2 bases and J by 7 bases, with 11 bases left in between. This CDR3 is 13 amino acids long. Looked up from germline, CDR1 is SGHTA and CDR2 is FQGNSA. CDR3 coding DNA: TGTGCCAGCAGCTTACTCAGGGCCCCTGGCTACACCTTC. Translation gives CASSLLRAPGYTF. Complete variable domain (other parts from reference TRBV7-2 and TRBJ1-2): GAGVSQSPSNKVTEKGKDVELRCDPISGHTALYWYRQSLGQGLEFLIYFQGNSAPDKSGLPSDRFSAERTGGSVSTLTIQRTQQEDSAVYLCASSLLRAPGYTFGSGTRLTVV.

The V and J genes are TRBV5-1 and TRBJ1-1; no reliable D call. The CDR3 runs 12 residues. The V gene lost 2 bases and the J gene lost 1 base, with 3 bases spanning the gap. The V gene's germline CDR1 is SGHRS and CDR2 YFSETQ. DNA of the CDR3: TGCGCCAGCAGCTTCCCGAACACTGAAGCTTTCTTT. Protein: CASSFPNTEAFF.

The V gene is TRBV5-5, the J gene TRBJ2-5; D call uncertain. CDR3 length: 13 residues. Trimming took 0 bases from V and 2 from J, leaving 5 bases between them. Germline CDR1 SGHKS, CDR2 YYEKEE (reference sequence). The chain's CDR3 is CASSLGGQETQYF. In DNA, the CDR3 is TGTGCCAGCAGCTTGGGGGGTCAAGAGACCCAGTACTTC.

V and J are TRBV7-8 and TRBJ2-7; no firm D call. This CDR3 region has 15 residues. The germline V gene has CDR1 SGHVS and CDR2 FQNEAQ. V lost 5 bases, J lost 0 bases, and 14 bases lay in between. CDR3: CASSTRTGSSYEQYF. The CDR3 nucleotides are TGTGCCAGCAGCACACGGACGGGTAGCTCCTACGAGCAGTACTTC. Full variable domain (remainder filled in from reference TRBV7-8 and TRBJ2-7): GAGVSQSPRYKVAKRGQDVALRCDPISGHVSLFWYQQALGQGPEFLTYFQNEAQLDKSGLPSDRFFAERPEGSVSTLKIQRTQQEDSAVYLCASSTRTGSSYEQYFGPGTRLTVT.

The chain uses TRBV5-1 and TRBJ2-2; 8 bases line up with TRBD2. Germline assignment: CDR1 SGHRS and CDR2 YFSETQ. The length of the CDR3 is 17 residues. With V trimmed by 0 bases and J by 5 bases, 9 bases remained unmatched. The CDR3 spells CASSLGSGGPSTGELFF. CDR3 coding DNA: TGCGCCAGCAGCTTGGGGAGCGGGGGCCCCTCTACCGGGGAGCTGTTTTTT.

The chain is built from TRBV10-1 and TRBJ2-5; possible D gene TRBD2, 5 bases. The V gene lost 4 bases and the J gene lost 7 bases, with 16 bases spanning the gap. There are 14 residues in the CDR3. From germline, CDR1 is WNHNN and CDR2 SYGVQD (reference sequence). DNA for the CDR3: TGCGCCAGCAGTGCCTCGGGTGTCGAGGGGACCCAGTACTTC. Protein sequence: CASSASGVEGTQYF.

This rearrangement joins TRBV2 to TRBJ2-3; 9 bases are a match to TRBD1. The CDR3 contains 13 residues. CDR1 and CDR2 (germline): SNHLY, FYNNEI. V lost 9 bases and J lost 3; bases outside the gene matches: 4. The CDR3 here is CASLGQGTDTQYF. In nucleotides, the CDR3 is TGTGCCAGTCTGGGACAGGGAACAGATACGCAGTATTTT.

The chain carries TRBV2 and TRBJ2-7, with D hard to call. Germline V gene sequence: CDR1 SNHLY, CDR2 FYNNEI. V was clipped by 7 bases and J by 0 bases, with 1 base between them. The CDR3 spans 10 residues. The CDR3 reads CASISYEQYF. CDR3 nucleotides: TGTGCCAGCATCTCCTACGAGCAGTACTTC.

The chain has TRBV6-5 and TRBJ2-6, with TRBD2 as a possible D gene (5 bases). Trimming shortened V by 7 bases and J by 0 bases, and 7 bases separated the two germline ends. The CDR3 spans 14 residues. Germline assignment: CDR1 MNHEY and CDR2 SVGAGI. CDR3 loop: CASIGSSGANVLTF. For the CDR3, the DNA is TGTGCCAGCATAGGGAGCTCTGGGGCCAACGTCCTGACTTTC.

This chain's CDR3 is CASSLGVGNYGYTF. DNA for the CDR3: TGTGCCAGCAGCCTGGGGGTGGGTAACTATGGCTACACCTTC. V and J are TRBV6-6 and TRBJ1-2; TRBD1 is a possible D gene (5 bases). V was clipped by 6 bases and J by 1 base, with 12 bases between them. This CDR3 is 14 amino acids long. Germline V CDR1 and CDR2: MNHNY, SVGAGI (reference sequence).

This clone has only a few counts. This chain joins TRBV5-4 and TRBJ2-2; possibly TRBD1 for D (5 bases). Per the germline V gene, CDR1 is SGHNT and CDR2 is YYREEE (reference sequence). This CDR3 has 14 amino acids. Trimming stripped 0 bases from V and 5 bases from J, with 8 bases between. The CDR3 nucleotides are TGTGCCAGCAGCTTGGAAGGGGAAACCGGGGAGCTGTTTTTT. Its translation: CASSLEGETGELFF.

The chain has TRBV7-6 and TRBJ1-1; 7 bases align to TRBD1. V lost 1 base, J lost 7 bases, and 9 bases stayed unmatched. The V gene's germline CDR1 is SGHVS and CDR2 FNYEAQ. This CDR3 is 15 amino acids long. The CDR3 is CASSLGQGVEFEAFF. The DNA of the CDR3 is TGTGCCAGCAGCTTAGGCCAGGGGGTCGAGTTTGAAGCTTTCTTT.

This clone has a handful of counts. The chain links TRBV27 to TRBJ2-1; unclear D gene. This CDR3 contains 17 residues. V gave up 4 bases and J gave up 1 base, with 17 bases separating them. CDR1 and CDR2 from the germline V gene are MNHEY and SMNVEV (reference sequence). The CDR3 DNA is TGTGCCAGCAGTTCAGAAGGGCTGATCATTTCCTACAATGAGCAGTTCTTC. As protein: CASSSEGLIISYNEQFF.

This chain uses TRBV5-5 with TRBJ1-2, with D unclear. The ends were cut back, 2 bases at V and 8 bases at J, with 13 bases in the middle. This CDR3 has 13 residues. The germline V gene encodes CDR1 SGHKS and CDR2 YYEKEE (reference sequence). The CDR3, as DNA: TGTGCCAGCAGCTTTACTGCTTTGGGCGGCTACACCTTC. This codes for CASSFTALGGYTF.

The chain links TRBV19 to TRBJ2-5, with D perhaps TRBD1 (5 bases). Germline values: CDR1 LNHDA, CDR2 SQIVND (reference sequence). The V gene lost 3 bases and the J gene lost 0 bases, with 5 bases spanning the gap. The CDR3 length is 13 residues. CDR3 loop: CASSMDNQETQYF. Written as DNA, the CDR3 is TGTGCCAGTAGTATGGACAACCAAGAGACCCAGTACTTC. The entire variable domain, with the rest obtained from reference TRBV19 and TRBJ2-5, is as follows: DGGITQSPKYLFRKEGQNVTLSCEQNLNHDAMYWYRQDPGQGLRLIYYSQIVNDFQKGDIAEGYSVSREKKESFPLTVTSAQKNPTAFYLCASSMDNQETQYFGPGTRLLVL.

The V gene is TRBV2, the J gene TRBJ2-7, with 7 bases lining up with TRBD1. There are 13 residues in the CDR3. V lost 5 bases to trimming and J lost 5 bases; unmatched junction nucleotides: 6. Germline loops: CDR1 SNHLY, CDR2 FYNNEI. In nucleotides, the CDR3 is TGTGCCAGCAGTTTAAACAGGGGTCACGAGCAGTACTTC. As protein: CASSLNRGHEQYF.

This sequence joins TRBV5-1 and TRBJ2-5; the D is unclear. The V and J ends lost 4 bases and 5 bases respectively, with 12 bases between them. This CDR3 has 13 amino acids. CDR1 and CDR2 (germline): SGHRS, YFSETQ. CDR3 DNA: TGCGCCAGCAGCACTGGTTCCGGGGAGACCCAGTACTTC. It specifies CASSTGSGETQYF.

By sample fraction, this clone is medium-sized. The rearrangement uses TRBV29-1 and TRBJ2-7; 9 bases are shared with TRBD1. With 6 bases clipped from V and 1 base from J, the junction kept 7 bases outside the gene matches. The CDR3 length is 14 residues. The germline V gene has CDR1 SQVTM and CDR2 ANQGSEA. The CDR3 here is CSVSGGQGSYEQYF. DNA for the CDR3: TGCAGCGTCTCAGGGGGACAGGGATCCTACGAGCAGTACTTC.

The chain is built from TRBV10-1 and TRBJ2-5; D is unresolved. The ends were cut back, 2 bases at V and 5 bases at J, with 3 bases in the middle. The length of the CDR3 is 11 residues. The germline CDR1 and CDR2 sequences are WNHNN and SYGVQD (reference sequence). The CDR3: CASSEGETQYF. In DNA form, the CDR3 reads TGCGCCAGCAGTGAGGGGGAGACCCAGTACTTC.

The chain has TRBV7-9 and TRBJ2-7, with 9 bases matching TRBD2. Germline trimming cut 0 bases from V and 0 bases from J; bases unmatched to any gene: 3. The CDR3 is made up of 16 amino acids. The germline V gene has CDR1 SEHNR and CDR2 FQNEAQ (reference sequence). The CDR3 reads CASSLALAGTSYEQYF. The CDR3 DNA reads as TGTGCCAGCAGCTTAGCGCTAGCGGGGACCTCCTACGAGCAGTACTTC.

The chain combines TRBV2 with TRBJ1-5; TRBD1 might be the D (5 bases). Germline V gives CDR1 SNHLY, CDR2 FYNNEI. The CDR3 has 14 amino acids. V was cut by 4 bases and J by 6 bases, with 13 bases left in between. CDR3 coding DNA: TGTGCCAGCAGTGGGGAGGGGTTGGGTCAGCCCCAGCATTTT. Translated: CASSGEGLGQPQHF. Combining the CDR3 with reference TRBV2 and TRBJ1-5 gives the whole variable domain EPEVTQTPSHQVTQMGQEVILRCVPISNHLYFYWYRQILGQKVEFLVSFYNNEISEKSEIFDDQFSVERPDGSNFTLKIRSTKLEDSAMYFCASSGEGLGQPQHFGDGTRLSIL.

This sequence joins TRBV5-4 and TRBJ2-2; 8 bases agree with TRBD1. V dropped 3 bases and J dropped 2; count of bases not matched to a gene: 6. This CDR3 comprises 16 residues. Per germline, CDR1 SGHNT and CDR2 YYREEE (reference sequence). The CDR3, as DNA: TGTGCCAGCAGCTCTCGGACAGGGATAAACACCGGGGAGCTGTTTTTT. Its translation is CASSSRTGINTGELFF.

The chain uses TRBV5-1 and TRBJ2-2; TRBD1 aligns across 10 bases. V lost 6 bases and J lost 3; bases outside the gene matches: 5. The CDR3 spans 15 residues. CDR1 is SGHRS, CDR2 YFSETQ, per germline. CDR3 DNA: TGCGCCAGCAAGCCGGGACAGGGGCACACCGGGGAGCTGTTTTTT. It is translated as CASKPGQGHTGELFF. The whole variable domain, remainder taken from reference TRBV5-1 and TRBJ2-2, is KAGVTQTPRYLIKTRGQQVTLSCSPISGHRSVSWYQQTPGQGLQFLFEYFSETQRNKGNFPGRFSGRQFSNSRSEMNVSTLELGDSALYLCASKPGQGHTGELFFGEGSRLTVL.

The J gene is TRBJ2-1, the V gene TRBV7-8; D not certain. Between the trimmed V and J ends, which lost 0 bases and 0 bases, there was a span of 6 bases. In germline, CDR1 is SGHVS, CDR2 FQNEAQ. The CDR3 is 15 residues long. The CDR3 DNA sequence: TGTGCCAGCAGCTTAGCGGGCAGCTCCTACAATGAGCAGTTCTTC. As protein: CASSLAGSSYNEQFF.

The chain uses TRBV27 and TRBJ1-5, with TRBD1 identical over 8 bases. From germline, CDR1 is MNHEY and CDR2 SMNVEV (reference sequence). This CDR3 is built from 15 residues. Trimming cost V 5 bases and J 2 bases; bases outside gene matches: 5. CDR3 in amino acids: CASSGRTGRNQPQHF. DNA of the CDR3: TGTGCCAGCAGTGGGCGGACAGGGCGCAATCAGCCCCAGCATTTT.

The V gene is TRBV2, the J gene TRBJ2-2; D possibly corresponds to TRBD1 (6 bases). Deletions cut 5 bases from V and 6 bases from J, with 13 bases between. Germline CDR1 reads SNHLY; CDR2 reads FYNNEI. The CDR3 length is 14 residues. This CDR3 reads CASSKPEGAGELFF. The CDR3 DNA follows: TGTGCCAGCAGTAAACCCGAGGGGGCCGGGGAGCTGTTTTTT.

V gene TRBV7-8 combines with J gene TRBJ2-5; 13 bases align to TRBD2. Germline V gene data show CDR1 as SGHVS and CDR2 as FQNEAQ. Trimming at V came to 5 bases and at J to 9 bases, leaving 9 bases not matched to a gene. The CDR3 is 15 amino acids. In nucleotides, the CDR3 is TGTGCCAGCAGCACCGGACTAGCGGGGGTGAGGGCCCAGTACTTC. Amino acids: CASSTGLAGVRAQYF.

The chain joins TRBV7-3 to TRBJ2-1, with 7 bases lining up with TRBD2. V lost 3 bases, J lost 7 bases, and 6 bases stayed unmatched. Germline V lookup: CDR1 SGHTA, CDR2 FQGTGA. The CDR3 runs to 14 residues. CDR3 loop: CASSLGGEMNEQFF. The DNA for the CDR3 is TGTGCCAGCAGCTTGGGAGGGGAAATGAATGAGCAGTTCTTC. Full variable domain (missing parts from reference TRBV7-3 and TRBJ2-1): GAGVSQTPSNKVTEKGKYVELRCDPISGHTALYWYRQSLGQGPEFLIYFQGTGAADDSGLPNDRFFAVRPEGSVSTLKIQRTERGDSAVYLCASSLGGEMNEQFFGPGTRLTVL.